The sequence of this T cell receptor (beta chain) was determined in a study of vaccination effects on CD4 cells after COVID-19. Overall study: A couple of convalescent patients gave samples 16 days and one week before vaccination.

V dropped 8 bases and J dropped 4 bases, with 15 bases sitting between them. Germline V gene data show CDR1 as MNHEY and CDR2 as SVGAGI. This CDR3 has 13 amino acids. General study findings and limits: Sampling in the study covered few convalescent patients and included no early post-infection timepoints. Both infection-induced and vaccine-induced clones contracted markedly at late post-vaccination timepoints.

This clone has just one count. The antigen remains unidentified. Pools of viral peptides were used by the ViraFEST assay to expand antigen-specific CD4+ T cells ahead of sequencing. Isolation of CD4+ T cells took place after about nine days of culture. The person was diagnosed with PCR-confirmed SARS-CoV-2 infection between March and December 2020. Some clones are missing from TCRdb's copy, which holds only in-frame ones; the method was immunoSEQ multiplex PCR. The sample contains fewer than 40,000 clones, under 85% of which appear only once. The chain has TRBV6-5 and TRBJ2-7; a possible D gene is TRBD1 (7 bases). The sequenced sample was CD4+ T cells from PBMCs cultured with a peptide pool, obtained before COVID-19 vaccination. The source is a human donor who had a prior SARS-CoV-2 infection. Written as DNA, the CDR3 is TGTGCCAGCGGGACAGTCCGGGGGTACGAGCAGTACTTC. The encoded protein is CASGTVRGYEQYF.